The following is a TCR beta chain sequence with its context. The method was immunoSEQ multiplex PCR; TCRdb's version includes in-frame clones alone and lacks a portion of them. Of roughly 250,000 clones detected, roughly 86% appear once; the ten largest clones hold about 4%. This record belongs to a study of blood T cell repertoires in COVID-19. Overall study: Nucleic acid was either cDNA or gDNA, and it came from T cells, B-cell-depleted T cells, or PBMCs.

Trimming shortened V by 3 bases and J by 6 bases, and 12 bases separated the two germline ends. There are 13 residues in the CDR3. In germline, CDR1 is KGHSH, CDR2 LQKENI. Sequences were obtained from peripheral blood. The sequence was collected from a man in his forties or fifties with acute or convalescent COVID-19. The rearrangement uses TRBV18 and TRBJ2-7; tentative D call: TRBD1 (5 bases). The CDR3 spells CASSPNGAREQYF. CDR3 sequence (DNA): TGTGCCAGCTCACCTAATGGGGCTCGCGAGCAGTACTTC.